The 31 T cell receptor beta chains below were found in one sample sequenced in a study of cytomegalovirus exposure and HLA in healthy donors (dated by TCRdb to 2015 to 2018). The library was made by the immunoSEQ multiplex PCR assay. A mixture of 60 forward primers for TCR Vbeta segments and 13 reverse primers for TCR Jbeta segments was used in the multiplex PCR. TCRdb took this table from immuneACCESS and kept in-frame rearrangements with V and J called. Such tables lack part of the clones; where checked against another copy, unresolved V genes explain under half of the gap, and the rest is unexplained. For this sample there are under 55,000 clones; around 70% appear just once. The biggest ten clones account for roughly 2.9% of the sample. The sample comprised PBMCs. The receptors come from a man aged 18 to 29 in good health and CMV-seronegative.

The CDR3 coding sequence is TGTGCCAGCAGCTTGGGCGGGATCGAAGAGACCCAGTACTTC. Its translation: CASSLGGIEETQYF. The chain links TRBV5-6 to TRBJ2-5, with D tentatively TRBD2 (6 bases). The germline V gene encodes CDR1 SGHDT and CDR2 YYEEEE. The germline V and J ends were trimmed by 0 bases and 3 bases, with 9 bases remaining between them. CDR3 length: 14 amino acids.

The sample holds a few counts of this clone. The chain employs TRBV29-1 and TRBJ1-1; D is possibly TRBD1 (6 bases). Trimming removed 7 bases from V and 1 base from J, with 13 bases in between. CDR3 length equals 13 residues. Germline V gene lookup returns CDR1 SQVTM and CDR2 ANQGSEA. For the CDR3, the DNA is TGCAGCGGCCTCAGGGGCGAGAACACTGAAGCTTTCTTT. Its protein is CSGLRGENTEAFF.

V gene TRBV27 combines with J gene TRBJ1-6; TRBD1 matches at 8 bases. The germline CDR1 and CDR2 sequences are MNHEY and SMNVEV (reference sequence). The CDR3 is 14 amino acids. The junction had 4 bases not matched to a gene; V was cut back by 5 bases and J by 7 bases. CDR3 nucleotides: TGTGCCAGCAGTCCCGACAGGGGAAATTCACCCCTCCACTTT. It translates to CASSPDRGNSPLHF.

The chain is built from TRBV18 and TRBJ1-2, with no clear D. The V gene lost 2 bases and the J gene lost 6 bases, with 13 bases spanning the gap. This CDR3 has 14 amino acids. Looked up from germline, CDR1 is KGHSH and CDR2 is LQKENI. For the CDR3, the DNA is TGTGCCAGCTCACCAACAACGATCACAGATGGCTACACCTTC. This codes for CASSPTTITDGYTF.

The V and J genes are TRBV6-5 and TRBJ2-7, with a tentative D call TRBD2 (5 bases). The CDR3 consists of 14 residues. CDR1 MNHEY and CDR2 SVGAGI come from the germline V gene. V shed 4 bases and J shed 0 bases, with 10 bases lying between them. The DNA for the CDR3 is TGTGCCAGCAGTTTACCTGGACTCTCCTACGAGCAGTACTTC. Translated: CASSLPGLSYEQYF.

The rearrangement uses TRBV6-1 and TRBJ2-1, with 7 bases matching TRBD2. CDR1 MNHNS and CDR2 SASEGT come from the germline V gene. V lost 8 bases to trimming and J lost 3 bases; unmatched junction nucleotides: 4. This CDR3 contains 13 residues. CDR3 residues: CASREAFYNEQFF. The CDR3 nucleotides read TGTGCCAGCCGGGAGGCCTTCTACAATGAGCAGTTCTTC.

This clone has a single count. This chain connects TRBV18 to TRBJ2-5, with 7 bases lining up with TRBD1. Germline loops: CDR1 KGHSH, CDR2 LQKENI. The V segment lost 6 bases and the J segment 9 bases; nucleotides outside the gene matches: 13. CDR3 length: 14 residues. CDR3 coding DNA: TGTGCCAGCTCCCGGGACAGTGCCCGTCTGGCCCAGTACTTC. This gives the protein CASSRDSARLAQYF.

The chain joins TRBV28 to TRBJ2-7, with D maybe TRBD2 (6 bases). The V and J ends lost 9 bases and 2 bases respectively, with 17 bases between them. The CDR3 runs to 14 residues. Germline lookup yields CDR1 MDHEN and CDR2 SYDVKM. The CDR3, as DNA: TGTGCCAGTACGGTCCCGGGACTTACCTACGAGCAGTACTTC. Its translation: CASTVPGLTYEQYF.

This rearrangement joins TRBV6-5 to TRBJ1-2, with D uncertain. The CDR3 contains 13 residues. In germline, CDR1 is MNHEY, CDR2 SVGAGI. The ends were cut back, 6 bases at V and 2 bases at J, with 10 bases in the middle. Here the CDR3 reads CASRPGSNYGYTF. CDR3 bases: TGTGCCAGCAGACCGGGGTCCAACTATGGCTACACCTTC.

The rearrangement joins TRBV30 to TRBJ1-6; D gene uncertain. Per germline, CDR1 GTSNPN and CDR2 SVGIG (reference sequence). V was clipped by 4 bases and J by 11 bases, with 15 bases between them. This CDR3 has 13 amino acids. The chain's CDR3 is CAWKPGIGAPLHF. The CDR3 DNA reads TGTGCCTGGAAACCCGGAATAGGAGCACCCCTCCACTTT.

This clone was counted only a few times. This chain connects TRBV14 to TRBJ2-5, with 9 bases that match TRBD1. Germline V gives CDR1 SGHDN, CDR2 FVKESK. This CDR3 is built from 16 residues. The V gene end was trimmed by 3 bases and the J gene end by 5 bases; junction bases not matched to a gene: 10. The CDR3 DNA sequence: TGTGCCAGCAGCCAGGGACGCGGGACAGGGATCGAGACCCAGTACTTC. Its protein is CASSQGRGTGIETQYF.

The rearrangement joins TRBV11-2 to TRBJ2-5; 7 nucleotides agree with TRBD2. Germline values: CDR1 SGHAT, CDR2 FQNNGV. V trimming: 1 base; J trimming: 5 bases; junction bases outside the gene matches: 10. The CDR3 totals 16 residues. The CDR3 is CASSLVAVWGGETQYF. Here the CDR3 DNA reads TGTGCCAGCAGCTTAGTTGCCGTTTGGGGAGGGGAGACCCAGTACTTC.

The chain recombines TRBV28 with TRBJ1-2; D uncertain. The CDR3 contains 15 residues. Germline V lookup: CDR1 MDHEN, CDR2 SYDVKM. Trimming shortened V by 6 bases and J by 7 bases, and 21 bases separated the two germline ends. CDR3 nucleotides: TGTGCCAGCAGCATTCAGATTGGCAGGTCTGGTGGCTACACCTTC. It codes for CASSIQIGRSGGYTF.

The chain combines TRBV10-3 with TRBJ2-2; D perhaps matches TRBD2 (5 bases). The V gene's germline CDR1 is ENHRY and CDR2 SYGVKD. The CDR3 totals 14 residues. Trimming removed 2 bases at V and 6 bases at J, with 10 bases between. Here the CDR3 reads CAISEDYIPGELFF. The CDR3 DNA follows: TGTGCCATCAGTGAGGACTATATCCCCGGGGAGCTGTTTTTT.

The chain is built from TRBV7-9 and TRBJ2-7; 12 positions agree with TRBD2. This CDR3 has 15 residues. From germline, CDR1 is SEHNR and CDR2 FQNEAQ (reference sequence). The V segment lost 5 bases and the J segment 9 bases; nucleotides outside the gene matches: 11. The CDR3 here is CASSPLAGGRSVQYF. The CDR3 nucleotides are TGTGCCAGCAGCCCACTAGCGGGAGGCCGTTCGGTGCAGTACTTC.

The V gene is TRBV29-1, the J gene TRBJ1-1; the match to TRBD1 covers 7 bases. The ends lost 5 bases at V and 2 bases at J; junction bases unmatched: 8. The CDR3 has 14 residues. Germline V gives CDR1 SQVTM, CDR2 ANQGSEA. The CDR3 sequence is CSVTTGKGNTEAFF. For the CDR3, the DNA is TGCAGCGTTACGACAGGGAAGGGTAACACTGAAGCTTTCTTT.

This chain uses TRBV6-5 with TRBJ1-2; 8 nucleotides align to TRBD1. Germline assignment: CDR1 MNHEY and CDR2 SVGAGI. The junction had 2 bases not matched to a gene; V was cut back by 0 bases and J by 5 bases. The CDR3 contains 14 residues. The CDR3 protein is CASSYSGQGYGYTF. The DNA of the CDR3 is TGTGCCAGCAGTTACTCCGGACAGGGTTATGGCTACACCTTC.

This sequence joins TRBV7-2 and TRBJ2-7; TRBD1 is a possible D gene (6 bases). In germline, CDR1 is SGHTA, CDR2 FQGNSA. CDR3 length: 14 residues. V was cut by 7 bases and J by 0 bases, with 13 bases left in between. CDR3 DNA: TGTGCCAGCACCTCAAACAGGGCCTCCTACGAGCAGTACTTC. Amino acids: CASTSNRASYEQYF.

The chain couples TRBV15 to TRBJ2-7; 7 bases match TRBD1. With V trimmed by 2 bases and J by 5 bases, 6 bases remained unmatched. This CDR3 region has 14 residues. CDR1 is LNHNV and CDR2 is YYDKDF in the germline V gene (reference sequence). CDR3 sequence (DNA): TGTGCCACCAGCAGAACAGGGGATTTGGACGAGCAGTACTTC. Its protein is CATSRTGDLDEQYF.

The chain recombines TRBV7-8 with TRBJ2-7, with 9 positions matching TRBD1. The V segment lost 5 bases and the J segment 3 bases; nucleotides outside the gene matches: 8. From germline, CDR1 is SGHVS and CDR2 FQNEAQ. The CDR3 runs to 15 residues. CDR3: CASSTRQGEGYEQYF. The CDR3 DNA follows: TGTGCCAGCAGCACGAGACAGGGGGAGGGCTACGAGCAGTACTTC.

There are a few counts of this clone. The gene calls are TRBV4-1 and TRBJ2-3, with D possibly matching TRBD2 (7 bases). The CDR3 runs 15 residues. V gave up 3 bases and J gave up 5 bases, with 15 bases separating them. The V gene's germline CDR1 is MGHRA and CDR2 YSYEKL. In DNA form, the CDR3 reads TGCGCCAGCAGCCAGTGGGGGGGCGCAGGAGATACGCAGTATTTT. Translating gives CASSQWGGAGDTQYF.

This clone is a singleton in its sample. This rearrangement joins TRBV7-8 to TRBJ2-7; no reliable D call. Trimming cost V 2 bases and J 6 bases, with 5 bases left between them. This CDR3 spans 11 amino acids. Germline-derived CDR1 and CDR2 are SGHVS and FQNEAQ. In nucleotides, the CDR3 is TGTGCCAGCAGCTTAAAGCGCGAGCAGTACTTC. Residues: CASSLKREQYF.

The chain links TRBV27 to TRBJ2-5; TRBD1 matches at 7 bases. This CDR3 is built from 13 residues. Trimming at V came to 4 bases and at J to 4 bases, leaving 3 bases not matched to a gene. Germline CDR1 reads MNHEY; CDR2 reads SMNVEV (reference sequence). The DNA of the CDR3 is TGTGCCAGCAGTTACACAGGGGCAGAGACCCAGTACTTC. Encoded protein: CASSYTGAETQYF.

The chain has TRBV19 and TRBJ1-1; possibly TRBD1 for D (5 bases). Germline V lookup: CDR1 LNHDA, CDR2 SQIVND (reference sequence). The CDR3 consists of 12 residues. With 5 bases removed from V and 10 bases from J, the gap between germline ends came to 14 bases. The CDR3 DNA follows: TGTGCCAGTAGTCCACGGTCGGGGGGAGCTTTCTTT. Protein product: CASSPRSGGAFF.

This clone occurred once. The chain joins TRBV4-1 to TRBJ2-1; 10 nucleotides agree with TRBD2. The CDR3 sequence is 16 residues long. From germline, CDR1 is MGHRA and CDR2 YSYEKL. After removal of 1 base from V and 4 bases from J, the junction contained 4 bases not matched to a gene. The CDR3 protein is CASSQVAGGAYNEQFF. The CDR3 DNA reads TGCGCCAGCAGCCAAGTAGCGGGAGGTGCTTACAATGAGCAGTTCTTC.

This rearrangement joins TRBV9 to TRBJ2-2, with 7 bases identical to TRBD1. CDR3 size: 14 residues. Looked up from germline, CDR1 is SGDLS and CDR2 is YYNGEE. V was clipped by 4 bases and J by 5 bases; unmatched bases: 5. CDR3 in DNA: TGTGCCAGCAGCCCCCAACAGGGGACCGGGGAGCTGTTTTTT. Its protein product is CASSPQQGTGELFF. Full variable domain (outside the CDR3, taken from reference TRBV9 and TRBJ2-2): DSGVTQTPKHLITATGQRVTLRCSPRSGDLSVYWYQQSLDQGLQFLIQYYNGEERAKGNILERFSAQQFPDLHSELNLSSLELGDSALYFCASSPQQGTGELFFGEGSRLTVL.

V is TRBV19 and J is TRBJ2-2; a possible D gene is TRBD1 (6 bases). V dropped 6 bases and J dropped 13 bases, with 15 bases sitting between them. This CDR3 region has 12 residues. The V gene's germline CDR1 is LNHDA and CDR2 SQIVND (reference sequence). The CDR3 loop is CASSRLGTRLFF. The CDR3 DNA sequence: TGTGCCAGTAGCAGACTCGGGACAAGGCTGTTTTTT.

This clone has only a few counts. The J gene is TRBJ1-1, the V gene TRBV18, with 7 positions matching TRBD1. The trim removed 2 bases at V and 4 bases at J, leaving 7 bases unmatched. Germline V gives CDR1 KGHSH, CDR2 LQKENI. The CDR3 spans 15 residues. The CDR3 protein is CASSPVTGQGTEAFF. For the CDR3, the DNA is TGTGCCAGCTCACCAGTGACAGGGCAGGGCACTGAAGCTTTCTTT. The full variable domain, rest sourced from reference TRBV18 and TRBJ1-1, is NAGVMQNPRHLVRRRGQEARLRCSPMKGHSHVYWYRQLPEEGLKFMVYLQKENIIDESGMPKERFSAEFPKEGPSILRIQQVVRGDSAAYFCASSPVTGQGTEAFFGQGTRLTVV.

The chain carries TRBV19 and TRBJ1-2; maybe TRBD1 (5 bases). Germline V gene sequence: CDR1 LNHDA, CDR2 SQIVND (reference sequence). Trimming shortened V by 11 bases and J by 8 bases, and 21 bases separated the two germline ends. The CDR3 extends over 13 amino acids. The CDR3 DNA follows: TGTGCCTCCAGGCGGGGGGGAGGAGGAGGCTACACCTTC. Translated, it gives CASRRGGGGGYTF. Complete variable domain (other parts from reference TRBV19 and TRBJ1-2): DGGITQSPKYLFRKEGQNVTLSCEQNLNHDAMYWYRQDPGQGLRLIYYSQIVNDFQKGDIAEGYSVSREKKESFPLTVTSAQKNPTAFYLCASRRGGGGGYTFGSGTRLTVV.

The chain joins TRBV6-5 to TRBJ1-1; no clear D gene. Germline V CDR1 and CDR2: MNHEY, SVGAGI. The germline V and J ends were trimmed by 2 bases and 1 base, with 5 bases remaining between them. CDR3 length: 13 amino acids. The CDR3, as DNA: TGTGCCAGCAGTTACAAACAGAACACTGAAGCTTTCTTT. It is translated as CASSYKQNTEAFF.

The chain links TRBV4-3 to TRBJ2-5, with TRBD2 matching 16 bases. This CDR3 has 16 amino acids. Trimming removed 4 bases from V and 5 bases from J; junction bases left unmatched: 4. Germline V gene data show CDR1 as LGHNA and CDR2 as YSLEER. For the CDR3, the DNA is TGCGCCAGCAGCCGGGGACTAGCGGGAGGGGGGGAGACCCAGTACTTC. Translated, it gives CASSRGLAGGGETQYF.